Presented here are 3 T cell receptor beta chains from one specimen sequenced in a study of T cell responses to AZD1222 COVID-19 vaccine. The repertoire was sequenced with immunoSEQ multiplex PCR; TCRdb's copy has only in-frame clones and lacks some. The table lists around 130,000 clones, 88% of them singletons. The sequencing here drew on peripheral blood, taken 28 days after the second AZD1222 dose. The source of these receptors is an adult who received the AZD1222 COVID-19 vaccine.

The chain uses TRBV19 and TRBJ2-3; 8 bases agree with TRBD1. The CDR3 totals 15 residues. Trimming cost V 5 bases and J 7 bases; bases outside gene matches: 11. Per germline, CDR1 LNHDA and CDR2 SQIVND (reference sequence). The CDR3 sequence: CASSPRTGSSNTQYF. DNA for the CDR3: TGTGCCAGTAGTCCGCGGACAGGGTCGTCAAATACGCAGTATTTT.

This chain links TRBV7-9 with TRBJ1-4; 9 nucleotides line up with TRBD1. Germline CDR1 and CDR2: SEHNR and FQNEAQ (reference sequence). This CDR3 has 17 amino acids. The trim removed 5 bases at V and 1 base at J, leaving 8 bases unmatched. The CDR3 here is CASSPTGGHKTNEKLFF. The CDR3 DNA sequence: TGTGCCAGCAGCCCGACAGGGGGTCATAAAACTAATGAAAAACTGTTTTTT.

The chain has TRBV10-3 and TRBJ1-2, with D uncertain. Trimming took 8 bases from V and 4 from J, leaving 14 bases between them. CDR3 length: 13 amino acids. Germline loops: CDR1 ENHRY, CDR2 SYGVKD. CDR3 bases: TGTGCCATCGTAGGGTCGAACGGCTATGGCTACACCTTC. It codes for CAIVGSNGYGYTF.